One sample yielded the 20 T cell receptor beta chains listed below, sequenced in a study of cytomegalovirus exposure and HLA in healthy donors (dated by TCRdb to 2016 to 2017). Receptors were amplified or captured by the immunoSEQ multiplex PCR assay. The multiplex PCR relied on a mix of 60 forward primers for TCR Vbeta segments and 13 reverse primers for TCR Jbeta segments. In its TCRdb copy, this immuneACCESS table keeps in-frame sequences only and misses some clones. Where compared with another copy, unresolved V genes explain less than half of these, and the others have no known cause. The sample yields about 110,000 clones; around 78% were counted once. The biggest ten clones account for roughly 1.3% of the sample. The sample comprised PBMCs. The origin of the receptors is a woman in her twenties or thirties in good health and CMV-seronegative.

The CDR3, as DNA: TGTGCCAGCAGGACGGGGACAGGGGGCTTAGAGACCCAGTACTTC. Amino acid sequence: CASRTGTGGLETQYF. V usage is TRBV14 and J usage is TRBJ2-5, with 12 bases aligning to TRBD1. The germline CDR1 and CDR2 sequences are SGHDN and FVKESK. The CDR3 is 15 amino acids. Germline trimming cut 6 bases from V and 4 bases from J; bases unmatched to any gene: 6.

The genes are TRBV10-2 and TRBJ2-2, with 11 bases lining up with TRBD2. CDR3 length: 16 residues. The J segment lost 6 bases and the V segment lost 2 bases, leaving 5 bases of the junction unmatched. Looked up from germline, CDR1 is WSHSY and CDR2 is SAAADI. The DNA of the CDR3 is TGCGCCAGCAGTGAGAGGGCTAGCGGGAGGTCCGGGGAGCTGTTTTTT. This encodes CASSERASGRSGELFF.

The chain couples TRBV6-5 to TRBJ2-7; 7 nucleotides agree with TRBD2. This CDR3 comprises 14 residues. CDR1 and CDR2 from the germline V gene are MNHEY and SVGAGI. Trimming cost V 8 bases and J 6 bases; bases outside gene matches: 13. DNA for the CDR3: TGTGCCAGCTCTATCGGGAGGCGATTGGGCGAGCAGTACTTC. It codes for CASSIGRRLGEQYF.

The chain is built from TRBV28 and TRBJ2-3; a weak D match, TRBD2 (6 bases). Trimming took off 5 bases at V and 4 bases at J, with 16 bases between the two ends. Germline CDR1 MDHEN, CDR2 SYDVKM. The CDR3 spans 15 residues. The CDR3 here is CASSIPRGESDTQYF. The CDR3 DNA reads as TGTGCCAGCAGTATCCCGCGGGGCGAATCAGATACGCAGTATTTT.

This clone occurred a few times. The V gene is TRBV4-1, the J gene TRBJ2-2; 7 nucleotides agree with TRBD2. Germline lookup yields CDR1 MGHRA and CDR2 YSYEKL. V was pared by 3 bases and J by 1 base, with 2 bases of the junction left unmatched. CDR3 length: 15 amino acids. CDR3 amino acids: CASSHASGNTGELFF. The CDR3 coding sequence is TGCGCCAGCAGCCATGCTAGCGGGAACACCGGGGAGCTGTTTTTT.

This rearrangement joins TRBV13 to TRBJ1-2, with unresolved D. CDR3 length: 15 residues. Germline CDR1 reads PRHDT; CDR2 reads FYEKMQ (reference sequence). With 2 bases removed from V and 6 bases from J, the gap between germline ends came to 16 bases. The CDR3 DNA follows: TGTGCCAGCAGCTTATCGACCTCCGGAGGGCATGGCTACACCTTC. Amino acids: CASSLSTSGGHGYTF.

This sequence joins TRBV11-2 and TRBJ2-5; D perhaps matches TRBD2 (5 bases). The length of the CDR3 is 14 residues. Trimming cost V 5 bases and J 4 bases, with 14 bases left between them. Germline V gives CDR1 SGHAT, CDR2 FQNNGV. CDR3 in amino acids: CASSVLDRGETQYF. In DNA form, the CDR3 reads TGTGCCAGCAGCGTATTGGACCGGGGAGAGACCCAGTACTTC.

The chain recombines TRBV15 with TRBJ1-2; 10 bases align to TRBD1. The junction had 5 bases not matched to a gene; V was cut back by 3 bases and J by 1 base. The CDR3 totals 16 residues. Germline CDR1 is LNHNV and CDR2 is YYDKDF (reference sequence). Here the CDR3 DNA reads TGTGCCACCAGCAGTGGATGGGACAGGGGTAACTATGGCTACACCTTC. Encoded protein: CATSSGWDRGNYGYTF.

The V and J genes are TRBV6-4 and TRBJ2-6; 15 bases match TRBD2. V lost 5 bases to trimming and J lost 4 bases; unmatched junction nucleotides: 9. CDR1 and CDR2 from the germline V gene are MRHNA and SNTAGT. This CDR3 spans 19 amino acids. In DNA, the CDR3 is TGTGCCAGCAGTAAAGGACTAGCGGGAGGGCCCGACGGGGCCAACGTCCTGACTTTC. Amino acids: CASSKGLAGGPDGANVLTF.

V is TRBV7-8 and J is TRBJ2-7; 7 bases fit TRBD1. This CDR3 has 16 residues. J gave up 4 bases and V 1 base, and 10 bases lay outside the gene matches. Looked up from germline, CDR1 is SGHVS and CDR2 is FQNEAQ. CDR3 in DNA: TGTGCCAGCAGCTTAGTTGGGACAGAAATACTTTACGAGCAGTACTTC. As protein: CASSLVGTEILYEQYF.

V gene TRBV29-1 combines with J gene TRBJ2-2; 7 bases align to TRBD2. The length of the CDR3 is 15 residues. Losses at the gene ends were 2 bases for V and 6 bases for J; bases not matched to a gene: 9. The germline V gene has CDR1 SQVTM and CDR2 ANQGSEA. CDR3 bases: TGCAGCGTTGAATGGCTAGCGGCCCCCCCCGGGGAGCTGTTTTTT. Its translation is CSVEWLAAPPGELFF.

The chain links TRBV30 to TRBJ2-7; TRBD1 matches 8 bases. Trimming took 2 bases from V and 6 from J; bases not matched to a gene: 12. The CDR3 loop spans 15 amino acids. CDR1 is GTSNPN, CDR2 SVGIG, per germline (reference sequence). CDR3 protein: CAWSTVGTGPREQYF. The CDR3 DNA reads as TGTGCCTGGAGTACCGTAGGGACAGGCCCCCGCGAGCAGTACTTC.

As to this clone: An end of the junction does not agree with germline; a read error may underlie this. The chain recombines TRBV7-8 with TRBJ2-7; unclear D gene. There are 14 residues in the CDR3. Germline lookup yields CDR1 SGHVS and CDR2 FQNEAQ. For the CDR3, the DNA is TGTGCCAGCACCTCAGGCCTCCGCTCCAACGAGCAGTACTTC. Encoded protein: CASTSGLRSNEQYF.

The genes are TRBV7-9 and TRBJ1-5; the D is unclear. Germline V CDR1 and CDR2: SEHNR, FQNEAQ (reference sequence). Trimming pared 5 bases from V and 0 bases from J, leaving 11 bases between. The CDR3 runs to 15 residues. In nucleotides, the CDR3 is TGTGCCAGCAGCGCCGAGGCGGATAGCAATCAGCCCCAGCATTTT. Amino acid sequence: CASSAEADSNQPQHF.

The chain is built from TRBV28 and TRBJ1-1; no clear D gene. This CDR3 spans 12 amino acids. The germline gives CDR1 MDHEN, CDR2 SYDVKM. Trimming left V 6 bases short and J 3 bases short, with 8 bases between. In DNA form, the CDR3 reads TGTGCCAGCAGCCCCTCTTACACTGAAGCTTTCTTT. Translating it yields CASSPSYTEAFF. The whole variable domain, filled in from reference TRBV28 and TRBJ1-1, reads DVKVTQSSRYLVKRTGEKVFLECVQDMDHENMFWYRQDPGLGLRLIYFSYDVKMKEKGDIPEGYSVSREKKERFSLILESASTNQTSMYLCASSPSYTEAFFGQGTRLTVV.

V and J are TRBV9 and TRBJ2-1; D not certain. CDR1 is SGDLS and CDR2 is YYNGEE in the germline V gene. The ends were cut back, 0 bases at V and 9 bases at J, with 7 bases in the middle. There are 12 residues in the CDR3. As DNA, the CDR3 is TGTGCCAGCAGCGTAGAAGCTGGTGAGCAGTTCTTC. Its protein is CASSVEAGEQFF.

The J gene is TRBJ2-7, the V gene TRBV2, with D unclear. Trimming cost V 3 bases and J 3 bases, with 12 bases left between them. The CDR3 runs to 14 residues. The germline CDR1 and CDR2 sequences are SNHLY and FYNNEI. In DNA, the CDR3 is TGTGCCAGCAGTGAGGTCGGGTTTAACTACGAGCAGTACTTC. Residues: CASSEVGFNYEQYF. Filled out from reference TRBV2 and TRBJ2-7, the complete variable domain reads EPEVTQTPSHQVTQMGQEVILRCVPISNHLYFYWYRQILGQKVEFLVSFYNNEISEKSEIFDDQFSVERPDGSNFTLKIRSTKLEDSAMYFCASSEVGFNYEQYFGPGTRLTVT.

This clone has just one count. An end of the junction does not agree with germline; a read error may underlie this. Other nucleotide sequences in the sample specify the same CDR3. The genes are TRBV29-1 and TRBJ2-7; 10 positions agree with TRBD2. This CDR3 comprises 15 residues. Germline CDR1 reads SQVTM; CDR2 reads ANQGSEA. The CDR3 region has the DNA TGTAGCGTTGAGGGTGAAGCGGGAGGGGCCTACGAGCAGTACTTC. Translating gives CSVEGEAGGAYEQYF.

The count of this clone is one. This chain connects TRBV18 to TRBJ2-7, with D possibly matching TRBD1 (6 bases). Trimming shortened V by 6 bases and J by 3 bases, and 12 bases separated the two germline ends. The CDR3 contains 13 residues. Germline CDR1 is KGHSH and CDR2 is LQKENI. In DNA form, the CDR3 reads TGTGCCAGCTCGCACCGGGACAACTACGAGCAGTACTTC. It yields the protein CASSHRDNYEQYF.

The chain has TRBV4-2 and TRBJ2-7; 8 bases align to TRBD1. CDR1 and CDR2 from the germline V gene are LGHNA and YNFKEQ. J was trimmed by 0 bases and V by 2 bases; bases with no gene match: 6. This CDR3 comprises 16 residues. In DNA form, the CDR3 reads TGTGCCAGCAGCCAAACGGCAGACAGGGGCTCCTACGAGCAGTACTTC. It specifies CASSQTADRGSYEQYF.